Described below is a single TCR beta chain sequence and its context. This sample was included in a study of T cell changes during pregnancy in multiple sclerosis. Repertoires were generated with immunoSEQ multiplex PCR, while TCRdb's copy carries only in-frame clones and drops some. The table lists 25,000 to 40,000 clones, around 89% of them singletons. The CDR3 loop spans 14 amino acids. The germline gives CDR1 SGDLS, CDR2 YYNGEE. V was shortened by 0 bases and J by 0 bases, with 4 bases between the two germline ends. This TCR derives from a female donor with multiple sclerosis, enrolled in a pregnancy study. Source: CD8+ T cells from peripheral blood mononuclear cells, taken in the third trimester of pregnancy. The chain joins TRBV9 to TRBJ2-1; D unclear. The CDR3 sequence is CASSVDNSYNEQFF. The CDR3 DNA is TGTGCCAGCAGCGTAGATAACTCCTACAATGAGCAGTTCTTC.